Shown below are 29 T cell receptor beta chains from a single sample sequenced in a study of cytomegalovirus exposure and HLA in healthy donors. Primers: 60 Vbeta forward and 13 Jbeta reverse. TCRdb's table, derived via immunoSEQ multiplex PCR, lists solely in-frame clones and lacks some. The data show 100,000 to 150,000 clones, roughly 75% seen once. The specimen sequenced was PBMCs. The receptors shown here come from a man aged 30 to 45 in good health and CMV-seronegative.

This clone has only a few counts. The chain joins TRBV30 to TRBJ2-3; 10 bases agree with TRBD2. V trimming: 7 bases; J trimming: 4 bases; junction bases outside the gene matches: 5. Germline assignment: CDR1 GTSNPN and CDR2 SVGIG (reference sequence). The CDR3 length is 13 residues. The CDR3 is CASSGSHADTQYF. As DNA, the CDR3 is TGTGCCTCTAGCGGGAGCCACGCAGATACGCAGTATTTT.

The CDR3 bases are TGTGCCAGCAGCGTCGGACAGGGAGCTGAAAAACTGTTTTTT. This codes for CASSVGQGAEKLFF. V gene TRBV11-2 combines with J gene TRBJ1-4; 8 nucleotides match TRBD1. Germline values: CDR1 SGHAT, CDR2 FQNNGV. The ends lost 5 bases at V and 7 bases at J; junction bases unmatched: 6. There are 14 residues in the CDR3.

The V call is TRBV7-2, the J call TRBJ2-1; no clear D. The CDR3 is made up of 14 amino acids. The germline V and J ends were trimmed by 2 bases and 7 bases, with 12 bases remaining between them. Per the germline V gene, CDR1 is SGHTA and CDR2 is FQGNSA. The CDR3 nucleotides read TGTGCCAGCAGCTTACTGGCGGTTAGGAATGAGCAGTTCTTC. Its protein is CASSLLAVRNEQFF.

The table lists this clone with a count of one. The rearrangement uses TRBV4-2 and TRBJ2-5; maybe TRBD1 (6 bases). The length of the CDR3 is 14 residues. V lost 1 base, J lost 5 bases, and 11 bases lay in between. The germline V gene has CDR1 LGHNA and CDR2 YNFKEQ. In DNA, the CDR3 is TGTGCCAGCAGCCAAGGCCAGGGGCGGGAGACCCAGTACTTC. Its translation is CASSQGQGRETQYF.

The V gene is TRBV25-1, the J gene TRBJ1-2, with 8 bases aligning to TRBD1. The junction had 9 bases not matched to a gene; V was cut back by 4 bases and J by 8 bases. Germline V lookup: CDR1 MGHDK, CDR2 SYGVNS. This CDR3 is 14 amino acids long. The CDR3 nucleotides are TGTGCCAGCAGTGCGGACAGGGAAATTCGCGGCTACACCTTC. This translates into CASSADREIRGYTF.

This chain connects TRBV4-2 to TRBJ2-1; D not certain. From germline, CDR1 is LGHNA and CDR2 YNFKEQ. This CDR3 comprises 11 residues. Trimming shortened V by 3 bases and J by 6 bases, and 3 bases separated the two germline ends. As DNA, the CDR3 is TGTGCCAGCAGCCAGAGCAATGAGCAGTTCTTC. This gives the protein CASSQSNEQFF.

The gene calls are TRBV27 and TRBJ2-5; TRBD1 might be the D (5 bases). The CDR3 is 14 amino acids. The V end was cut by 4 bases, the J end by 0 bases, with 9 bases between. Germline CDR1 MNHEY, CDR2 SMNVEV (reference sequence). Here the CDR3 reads CASSSYRYQETQYF. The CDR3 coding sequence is TGTGCCAGCAGTTCGTACAGGTACCAAGAGACCCAGTACTTC.

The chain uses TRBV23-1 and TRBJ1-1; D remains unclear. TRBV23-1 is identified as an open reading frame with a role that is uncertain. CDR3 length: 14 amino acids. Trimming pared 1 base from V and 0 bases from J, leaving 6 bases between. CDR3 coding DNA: TGCGCCAGCAGTCAATACGGGGTGAACACTGAAGCTTTCTTT. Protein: CASSQYGVNTEAFF.

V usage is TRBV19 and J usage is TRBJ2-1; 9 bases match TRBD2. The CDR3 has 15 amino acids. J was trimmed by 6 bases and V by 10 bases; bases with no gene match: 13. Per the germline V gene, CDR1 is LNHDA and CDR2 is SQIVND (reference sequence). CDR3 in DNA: TGTGCCACCTCTTCAGTGGGCGGGAGGGCCAATGAGCAGTTCTTC. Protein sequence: CATSSVGGRANEQFF.

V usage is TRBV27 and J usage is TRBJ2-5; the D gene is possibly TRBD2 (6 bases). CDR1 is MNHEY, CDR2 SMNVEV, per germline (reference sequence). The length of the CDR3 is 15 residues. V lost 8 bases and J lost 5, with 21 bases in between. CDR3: CASGLPGGGGETQYF. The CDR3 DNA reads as TGTGCCAGCGGATTACCCGGGGGAGGCGGGGAGACCCAGTACTTC.

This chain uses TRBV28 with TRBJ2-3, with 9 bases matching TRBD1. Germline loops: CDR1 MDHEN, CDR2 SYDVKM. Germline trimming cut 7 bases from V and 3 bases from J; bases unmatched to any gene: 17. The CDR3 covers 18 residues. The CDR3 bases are TGTGCCAGCACGCCTCGGGAGTTGGGGACAGGGTGGACAGATACGCAGTATTTT. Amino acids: CASTPRELGTGWTDTQYF.

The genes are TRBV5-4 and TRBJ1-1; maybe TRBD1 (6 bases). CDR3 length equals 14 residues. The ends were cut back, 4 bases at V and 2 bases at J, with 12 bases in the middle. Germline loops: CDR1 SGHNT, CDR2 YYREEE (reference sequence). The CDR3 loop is CASSGEGGNTEAFF. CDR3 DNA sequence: TGTGCCAGCAGCGGAGAAGGGGGAAACACTGAAGCTTTCTTT.

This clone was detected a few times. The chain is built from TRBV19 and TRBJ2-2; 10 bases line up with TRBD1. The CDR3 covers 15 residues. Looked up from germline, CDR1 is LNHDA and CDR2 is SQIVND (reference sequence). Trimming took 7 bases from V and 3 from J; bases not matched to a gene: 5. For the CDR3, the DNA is TGTGCCAGTACTAGGACAGGGGGTTACACCGGGGAGCTGTTTTTT. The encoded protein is CASTRTGGYTGELFF. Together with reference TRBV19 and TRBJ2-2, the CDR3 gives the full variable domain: DGGITQSPKYLFRKEGQNVTLSCEQNLNHDAMYWYRQDPGQGLRLIYYSQIVNDFQKGDIAEGYSVSREKKESFPLTVTSAQKNPTAFYLCASTRTGGYTGELFFGEGSRLTVL.

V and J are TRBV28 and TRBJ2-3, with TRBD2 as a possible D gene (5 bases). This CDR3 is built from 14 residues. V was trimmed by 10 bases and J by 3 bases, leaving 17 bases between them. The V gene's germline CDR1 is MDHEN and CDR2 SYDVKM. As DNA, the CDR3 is TGTGCCACTGGGGAGTTTAGTGGTACAGATACGCAGTATTTT. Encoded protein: CATGEFSGTDTQYF.

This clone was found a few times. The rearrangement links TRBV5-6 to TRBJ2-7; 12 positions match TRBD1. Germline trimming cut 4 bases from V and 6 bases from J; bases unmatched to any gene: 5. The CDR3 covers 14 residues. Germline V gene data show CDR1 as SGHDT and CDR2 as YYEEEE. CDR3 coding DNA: TGTGCCAGCAGCCGGGACAGGGGGCTATCCGAGCAGTACTTC. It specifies CASSRDRGLSEQYF. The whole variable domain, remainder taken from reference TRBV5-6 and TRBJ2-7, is DAGVTQSPTHLIKTRGQQVTLRCSPKSGHDTVSWYQQALGQGPQFIFQYYEEEERQRGNFPDRFSGHQFPNYSSELNVNALLLGDSALYLCASSRDRGLSEQYFGPGTRLTVT.

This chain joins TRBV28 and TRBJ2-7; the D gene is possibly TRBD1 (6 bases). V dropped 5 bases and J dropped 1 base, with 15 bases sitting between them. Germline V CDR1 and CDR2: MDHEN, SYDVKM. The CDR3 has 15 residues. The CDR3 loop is CASSTQGGPSYEQYF. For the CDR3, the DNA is TGTGCCAGCAGTACCCAAGGGGGTCCTTCCTACGAGCAGTACTTC.

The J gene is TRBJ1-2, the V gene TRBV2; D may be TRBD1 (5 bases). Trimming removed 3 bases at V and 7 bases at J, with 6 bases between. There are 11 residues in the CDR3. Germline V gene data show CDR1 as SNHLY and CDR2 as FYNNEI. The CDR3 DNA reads TGTGCCAGCAGTGACCAGGGTGGCTACACCTTC. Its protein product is CASSDQGGYTF.

This CDR3 is CASSYLRQGYGYTF. CDR3 sequence (DNA): TGTGCCAGCAGTTATCTGAGACAGGGGTATGGCTACACCTTC. This sequence joins TRBV6-5 and TRBJ1-2, with TRBD1 matching over 8 bases. This CDR3 spans 14 amino acids. Unmatched junction bases numbered 5, after V lost 3 bases and J lost 5 bases. CDR1 is MNHEY, CDR2 SVGAGI, per germline.

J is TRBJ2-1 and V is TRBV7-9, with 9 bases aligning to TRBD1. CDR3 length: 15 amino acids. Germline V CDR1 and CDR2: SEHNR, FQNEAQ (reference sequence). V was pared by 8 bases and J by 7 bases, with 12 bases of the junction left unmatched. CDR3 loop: CASLNPGQGWNEQFF. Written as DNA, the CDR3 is TGTGCCAGCCTTAATCCGGGACAGGGTTGGAATGAGCAGTTCTTC.

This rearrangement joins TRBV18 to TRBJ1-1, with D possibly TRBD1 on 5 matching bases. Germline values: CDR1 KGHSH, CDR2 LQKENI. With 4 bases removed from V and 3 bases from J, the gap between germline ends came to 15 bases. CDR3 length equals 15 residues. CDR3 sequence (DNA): TGTGCCAGCTCACTAGCAGCGAAAGGGGACACTGAAGCTTTCTTT. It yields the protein CASSLAAKGDTEAFF.

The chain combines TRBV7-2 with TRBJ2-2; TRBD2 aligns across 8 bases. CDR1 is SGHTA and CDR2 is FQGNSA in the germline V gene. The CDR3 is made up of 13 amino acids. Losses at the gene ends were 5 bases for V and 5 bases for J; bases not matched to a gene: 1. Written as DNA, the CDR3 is TGTGCCAGCAGCCGGGGGGGGACCGGGGAGCTGTTTTTT. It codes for CASSRGGTGELFF.

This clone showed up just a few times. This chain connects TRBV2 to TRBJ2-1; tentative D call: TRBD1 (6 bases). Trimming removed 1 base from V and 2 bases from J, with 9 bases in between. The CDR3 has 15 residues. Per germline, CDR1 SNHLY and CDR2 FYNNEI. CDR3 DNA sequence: TGTGCCAGCAGTGAAGGCAGGGGAACCTACAATGAGCAGTTCTTC. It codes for CASSEGRGTYNEQFF.

The CDR3 DNA sequence: TGTGCCAGCAGCTCATCCCCGGCGGGGTTAAGAGGGCAGTACTTC. This gives the protein CASSSSPAGLRGQYF. V and J are TRBV5-6 and TRBJ2-7, with D perhaps TRBD2 (6 bases). Germline V lookup: CDR1 SGHDT, CDR2 YYEEEE. CDR3 length equals 15 residues. Trimming removed 3 bases from V and 9 bases from J, with 22 bases in between.

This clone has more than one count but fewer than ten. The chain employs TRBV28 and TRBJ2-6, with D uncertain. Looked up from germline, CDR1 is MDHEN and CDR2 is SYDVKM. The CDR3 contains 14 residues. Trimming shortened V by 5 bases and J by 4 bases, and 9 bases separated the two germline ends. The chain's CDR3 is CASSVQLGANVLTF. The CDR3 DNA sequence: TGTGCCAGCAGTGTCCAGTTGGGGGCCAACGTCCTGACTTTC.

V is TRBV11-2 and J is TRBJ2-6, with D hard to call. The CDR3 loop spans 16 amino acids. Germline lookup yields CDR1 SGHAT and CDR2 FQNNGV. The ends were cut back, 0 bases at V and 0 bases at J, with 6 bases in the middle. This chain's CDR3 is CASSLDLYSGANVLTF. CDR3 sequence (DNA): TGTGCCAGCAGCTTAGATTTGTACTCTGGGGCCAACGTCCTGACTTTC.

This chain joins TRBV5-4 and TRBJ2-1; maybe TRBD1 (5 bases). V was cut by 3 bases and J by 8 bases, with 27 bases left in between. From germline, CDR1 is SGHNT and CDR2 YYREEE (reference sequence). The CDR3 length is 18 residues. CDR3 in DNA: TGTGCCAGCAGCTCCACCATCATGACTTCCGTCAGGGTCCATGAGCAGTTCTTC. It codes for CASSSTIMTSVRVHEQFF.

The CDR3 protein is CASSGTGTGYYEQFF. The DNA for the CDR3 is TGCGCCAGCAGTGGGACCGGGACAGGGTATTATGAGCAGTTCTTC. The chain recombines TRBV10-1 with TRBJ2-1, with 9 bases identical to TRBD1. The junction had 9 bases not matched to a gene; V was cut back by 4 bases and J by 8 bases. Germline assignment: CDR1 WNHNN and CDR2 SYGVQD (reference sequence). The CDR3 loop spans 15 amino acids.

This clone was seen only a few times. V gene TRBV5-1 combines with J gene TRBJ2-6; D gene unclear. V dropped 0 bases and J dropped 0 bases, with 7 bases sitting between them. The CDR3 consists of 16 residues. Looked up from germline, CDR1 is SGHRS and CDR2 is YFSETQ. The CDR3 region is CASSLGQISGANVLTF. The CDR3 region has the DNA TGCGCCAGCAGCTTGGGGCAGATCTCTGGGGCCAACGTCCTGACTTTC.

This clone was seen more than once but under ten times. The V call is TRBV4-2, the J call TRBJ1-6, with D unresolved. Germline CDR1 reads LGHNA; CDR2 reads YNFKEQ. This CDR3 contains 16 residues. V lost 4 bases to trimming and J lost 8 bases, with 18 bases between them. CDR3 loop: CASSRGGSVADSPLHF. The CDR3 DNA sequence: TGTGCCAGCAGCCGCGGTGGGTCGGTGGCGGATTCACCCCTCCACTTT.